The clone carrying this T cell receptor (beta chain) was found many times. The antigen is undetermined. MiXCR, run by TCRdb on the reads, gives a single entry per CDR3 protein. This sample has roughly 860,000 distinct CDR3 sequences; 32% occur once, and the top ten carry over 10%. This sample stems from a study of T cell repertoires in cytomegalovirus infection. Across the whole study: HLA-B-restricted CMV epitopes that are well studied were used alongside recently identified HLA-C-restricted ones. Both a matching HLA type and CMV infection were indicated by public TCR beta signatures.

Findings and limits, study-wide: Dominant in the ex vivo response were TCR beta clonotypes restricted by HLA-C and specific for CMV. Cumulative public TCR beta family frequency identified carriers of CMV plus the relevant HLA.

The sequence was collected from a human donor in good health (CMV status not recorded). Some clones in this sample may be carry-over from other donors' samples. Source: cultured CD8+ T cells from PBMCs, taken from culture after CMV antigen stimulation.

The CDR3: CASQSGVQETQYF. The CDR3 nucleotides read TGTGCCAGCCAGTCAGGGGTCCAAGAGACCCAGTACTTC. The V call is TRBV7-9, the J call TRBJ2-5; maybe TRBD1 (6 bases). The CDR3 contains 13 residues. The ends were cut back, 8 bases at V and 1 base at J, with 11 bases in the middle. Germline loops: CDR1 SEHNR, CDR2 FQNEAQ (reference sequence). The full variable domain, in which reference TRBV7-9 and TRBJ2-5 provide the parts outside the CDR3, is DTGVSQNPRHKITKRGQNVTFRCDPISEHNRLYWYRQTLGQGPEFLTYFQNEAQLEKSRLLSDRFSAERPKGSFSTLEIQRTEQGDSAMYLCASQSGVQETQYFGPGTRLLVL.